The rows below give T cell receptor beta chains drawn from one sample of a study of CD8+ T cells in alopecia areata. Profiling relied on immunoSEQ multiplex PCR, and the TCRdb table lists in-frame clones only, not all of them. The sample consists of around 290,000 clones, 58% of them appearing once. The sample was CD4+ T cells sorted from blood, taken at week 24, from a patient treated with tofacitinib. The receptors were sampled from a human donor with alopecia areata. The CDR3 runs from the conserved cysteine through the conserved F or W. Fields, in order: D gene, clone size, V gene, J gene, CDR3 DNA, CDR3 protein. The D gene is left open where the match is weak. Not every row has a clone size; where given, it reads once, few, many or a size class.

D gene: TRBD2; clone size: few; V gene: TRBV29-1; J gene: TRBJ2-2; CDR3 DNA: TGCAGCGTTGCAACTAGCGGGAACACCGGGGAGCTGTTTTTT; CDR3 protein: CSVATSGNTGELFF
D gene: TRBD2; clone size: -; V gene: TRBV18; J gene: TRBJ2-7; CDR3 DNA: TGTGCCAGCTCACCACCTCAGCGGGGGGCCTACTACGAGCAGTACTTC; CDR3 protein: CASSPPQRGAYYEQYF
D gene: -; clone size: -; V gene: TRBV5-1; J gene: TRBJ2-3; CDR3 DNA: TGCGCCAGCAGCTCAGGCCGGGGGTACACAGATACGCAGTATTTT; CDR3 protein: CASSSGRGYTDTQYF
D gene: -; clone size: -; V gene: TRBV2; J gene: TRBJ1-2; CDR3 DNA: TGTGCCAGCAGTGAAGGACAGCTCTACACCTTC; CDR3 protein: CASSEGQLYTF
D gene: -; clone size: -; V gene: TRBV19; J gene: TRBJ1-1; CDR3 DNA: TGTGCCAGCGGGTCCGGGACGGAGAACACTGAAGCTTTCTTT; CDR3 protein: CASGSGTENTEAFF
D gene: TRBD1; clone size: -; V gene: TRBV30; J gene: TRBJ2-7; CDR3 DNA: TGTGCCTGGAATCCCGTCACCCCGGGACAGGGAGGCGAGCAGTACTTC; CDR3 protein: CAWNPVTPGQGGEQYF
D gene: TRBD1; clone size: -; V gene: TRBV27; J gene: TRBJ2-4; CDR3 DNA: TGTGCCAGCAGTTTATTGGGCGACAGGGAAAACATTCAGTACTTC; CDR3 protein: CASSLLGDRENIQYF
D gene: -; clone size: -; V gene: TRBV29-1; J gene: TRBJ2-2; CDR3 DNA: TGCAGCACCTCCCAGGGACCCGGGGAGCTGTTTTTT; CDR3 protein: CSTSQGPGELFF
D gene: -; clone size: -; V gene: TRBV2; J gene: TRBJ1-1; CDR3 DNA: TGTGCCAGCAGTGCTGAAGCTTTCTTT; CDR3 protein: CASSAEAFF
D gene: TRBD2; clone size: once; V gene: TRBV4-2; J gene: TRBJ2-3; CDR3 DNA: TGTGCCAGCAGCCAAGATAAGCGGGACACAGATACGCAGTATTTT; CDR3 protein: CASSQDKRDTDTQYF
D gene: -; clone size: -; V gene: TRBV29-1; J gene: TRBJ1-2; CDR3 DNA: TGCAGCGTTGAAGACCGGGGCCTCAACTATGGCTACACCTTC; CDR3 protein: CSVEDRGLNYGYTF
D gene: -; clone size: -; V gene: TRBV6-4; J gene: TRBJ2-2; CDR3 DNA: TGTGCCAGCAGTGATTGGACCGGGGAGCTGTTTTTT; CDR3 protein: CASSDWTGELFF
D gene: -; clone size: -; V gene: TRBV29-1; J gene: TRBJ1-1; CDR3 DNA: TGCAGCGTAAAGCGCACCGGGAGAAACACTGAAGCTTTCTTT; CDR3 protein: CSVKRTGRNTEAFF
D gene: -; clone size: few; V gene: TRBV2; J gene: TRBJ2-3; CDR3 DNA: TGTGCCAGCAGAATACGGGACTTGCGCACAGATACGCAGTATTTT; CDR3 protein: CASRIRDLRTDTQYF
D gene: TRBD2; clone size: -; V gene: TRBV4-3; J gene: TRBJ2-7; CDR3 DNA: TGCGCCAGCAGCCAACAACTAGCGGGGAACTACGAGCAGTACTTC; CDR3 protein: CASSQQLAGNYEQYF
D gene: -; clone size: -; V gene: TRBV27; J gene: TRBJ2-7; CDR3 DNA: TGTGCCAGCAGTTCCCCGGGCTCAAGCTCCTACGAGCAGTACTTC; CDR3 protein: CASSSPGSSSYEQYF
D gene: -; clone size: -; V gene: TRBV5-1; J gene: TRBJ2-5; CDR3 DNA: TGCGCCAGCAGCTCGACGACGGGTGCATACGAGGAGACCCAGTACTTC; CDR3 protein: CASSSTTGAYEETQYF
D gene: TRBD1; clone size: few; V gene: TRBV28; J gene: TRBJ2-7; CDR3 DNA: TGTGCCAGCTGGACCCGGGACAGGGCGTACGAGCAGTACTTC; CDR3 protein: CASWTRDRAYEQYF
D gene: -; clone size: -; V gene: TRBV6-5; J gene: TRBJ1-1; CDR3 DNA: TGTGCCAGCAGTTACTATGGCGTATCAATCACTGAAGCTTTCTTT; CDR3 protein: CASSYYGVSITEAFF
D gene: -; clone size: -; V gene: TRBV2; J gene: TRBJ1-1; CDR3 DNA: TGTGCCAGCAGACAGGAATCGAACACTGAAGCTTTCTTT; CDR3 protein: CASRQESNTEAFF
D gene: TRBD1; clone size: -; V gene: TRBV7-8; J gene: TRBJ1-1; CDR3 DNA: TGTGCCAGCAGCGGGGACAGGATGAACACTGAAGCTTTCTTT; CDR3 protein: CASSGDRMNTEAFF
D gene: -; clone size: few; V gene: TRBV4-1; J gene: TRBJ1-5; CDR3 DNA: TGCGCCAGCAGCCAAGACGGGGGAGGCGGTCAGCCCCAGCATTTT; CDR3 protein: CASSQDGGGGQPQHF
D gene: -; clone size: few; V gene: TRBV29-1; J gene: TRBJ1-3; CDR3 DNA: TGCAGCGTTGCGAAGGGGACTGGAAACACCATATATTTT; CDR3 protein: CSVAKGTGNTIYF
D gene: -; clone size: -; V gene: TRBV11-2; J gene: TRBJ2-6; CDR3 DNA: TGTGCCAGCAGCATTATGACAGGGAGGCCCTCTGGGGCCAACGTCCTGACTTTC; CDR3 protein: CASSIMTGRPSGANVLTF
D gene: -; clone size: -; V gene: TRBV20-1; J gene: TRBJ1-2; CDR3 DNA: TGCAGTGCTATCGACGTCTATGGCTACACCTTC; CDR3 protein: CSAIDVYGYTF
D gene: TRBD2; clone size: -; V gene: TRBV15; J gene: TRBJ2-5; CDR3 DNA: TGTGCCACCAGCAGAGCCTTGGGACTAGAAGAGACCCAGTACTTC; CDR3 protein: CATSRALGLEETQYF